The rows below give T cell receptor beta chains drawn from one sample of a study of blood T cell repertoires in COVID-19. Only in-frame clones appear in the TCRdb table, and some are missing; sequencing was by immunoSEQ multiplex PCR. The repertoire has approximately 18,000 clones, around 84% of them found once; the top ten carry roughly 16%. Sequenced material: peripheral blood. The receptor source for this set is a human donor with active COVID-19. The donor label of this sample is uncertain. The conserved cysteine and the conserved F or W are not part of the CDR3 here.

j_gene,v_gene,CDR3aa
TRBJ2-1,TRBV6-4,AIAGTSLSEQF
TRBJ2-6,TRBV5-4,ASSGGDLKGVLT
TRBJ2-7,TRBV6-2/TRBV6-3,ASSYGTTYEQY
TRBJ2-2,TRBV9,ASSATGSGSGELF
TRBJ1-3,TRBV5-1,ASSPNLDSYSGNTIY
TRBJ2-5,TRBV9,ASSPIAGGGETQY
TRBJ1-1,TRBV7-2,ASSLVGGNTEAF
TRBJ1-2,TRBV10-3,AISESPGYGYT
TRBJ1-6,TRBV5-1,ASSLAGVVSPLH
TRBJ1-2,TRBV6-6,ASSPGQGV
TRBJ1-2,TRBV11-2,ASSPIQGFGNYGYT
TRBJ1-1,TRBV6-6,ASNTGITEAF
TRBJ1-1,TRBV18,ASSPAPGQSSEAF
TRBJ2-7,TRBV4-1,ASSQDMEYEQY
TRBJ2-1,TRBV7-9,AKTPPGLTYNEQF
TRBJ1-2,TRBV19,ASSTQGARGYGYT
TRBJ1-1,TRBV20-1,SARRVEAF
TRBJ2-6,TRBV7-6,ASSLDRVDGANVLT
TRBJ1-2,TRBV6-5,ASSSQTGGSPYGYT